The 6 T cell receptor beta chains below all came from one sample that was sequenced in a study of shared clonotypes between healthy human individuals. TCRdb keeps only in-frame clones here, not all; method: immunoSEQ multiplex PCR. The sample shows around 2,000,000 clones, more than 85% of them seen only once. Cells designated naive CD8 were CD45RO-negative and were positively selected for CCR7, with terminally differentiated effector memory CD45RA+ cells excluded. The source material was naive CD8+ T cells from PBMCs. All receptors come from a young man in good health. Some clones in this sample may be carry-over from other donors' samples.

The chain has TRBV28 and TRBJ2-1, with 11 bases that match TRBD1. V trimming: 11 bases; J trimming: 2 bases; junction bases outside the gene matches: 8. The CDR3 sequence is 15 residues long. Germline assignment: CDR1 MDHEN and CDR2 SYDVKM. This CDR3 is CAVETGQGAYNEQFF. CDR3 nucleotide sequence: TGTGCCGTAGAAACGGGACAGGGGGCCTACAATGAGCAGTTCTTC.

The chain uses TRBV15 and TRBJ2-3, with a weak D call TRBD1 (6 bases). The germline V gene has CDR1 LNHNV and CDR2 YYDKDF (reference sequence). This CDR3 region has 15 residues. V was shortened by 2 bases and J by 0 bases, with 9 bases between the two germline ends. CDR3 coding DNA: TGTGCCACCAGCAGAACAGGGTCTAGCACAGATACGCAGTATTTT. Its translation is CATSRTGSSTDTQYF.

V is TRBV9 and J is TRBJ2-5; 9 bases agree with TRBD2. CDR1 is SGDLS and CDR2 is YYNGEE in the germline V gene. The CDR3 is 15 amino acids. V shed 1 base and J 2 bases; nucleotides not matched to a gene: 3. CDR3 in amino acids: CASSVSGRLQETQYF. The CDR3 region has the DNA TGTGCCAGCAGCGTAAGCGGGAGGTTGCAAGAGACCCAGTACTTC. The full variable domain, rest sourced from reference TRBV9 and TRBJ2-5, is DSGVTQTPKHLITATGQRVTLRCSPRSGDLSVYWYQQSLDQGLQFLIQYYNGEERAKGNILERFSAQQFPDLHSELNLSSLELGDSALYFCASSVSGRLQETQYFGPGTRLLVL.

CDR3 in amino acids: CASSPSGGSYEQYF. The CDR3 region has the DNA TGTGCCAGCAGCCCTAGCGGCGGCTCCTACGAGCAGTACTTC. The chain couples TRBV11-3 to TRBJ2-7; 7 nucleotides agree with TRBD2. Germline V gene lookup returns CDR1 SGHNT and CDR2 YENEEA. V shed 5 bases, J shed 0 bases, and the junction held 4 bases outside the gene matches. The CDR3 consists of 14 residues.

The chain is built from TRBV5-5 and TRBJ2-1; a weak D match, TRBD1 (6 bases). V lost 4 bases and J 5 bases, leaving 10 bases between the germline ends. Germline V gives CDR1 SGHKS, CDR2 YYEKEE (reference sequence). The CDR3 runs to 13 residues. CDR3 region: CASSNRQDNEQFF. In DNA form, the CDR3 reads TGTGCCAGCAGCAACCGACAGGACAATGAGCAGTTCTTC.

This chain links TRBV10-3 with TRBJ2-1; tentative D call: TRBD2 (7 bases). Deletions cut 8 bases from V and 2 bases from J, with 13 bases between. This CDR3 contains 14 residues. Germline CDR1 and CDR2: ENHRY and SYGVKD. CDR3 in DNA: TGTGCCATCCGGGGGGCGGCTCCCTACAATGAGCAGTTCTTC. It specifies CAIRGAAPYNEQFF.